The T cell receptor beta chain described here comes from a study of CD8 T cells in ankylosing spondylitis. Broader study findings: A TCR beta motif of about 8 highly homologous variants appeared characteristic of ankylosing spondylitis blood.

One entry per CDR3 protein results from TCRdb running MiXCR on the 5' RACE reads. The sample lists 100,000 or so distinct CDR3 sequences, about 8.1% seen once, with roughly 29% in the top ten. Concerning this clonotype: Its antigen is still unknown.

The CDR3 is made up of 13 amino acids. Germline loops: CDR1 SQVTM, CDR2 ANQGSEA. Source material: blood, either unsorted or a sorted T cell fraction (not recorded which). This chain connects TRBV29-1 to TRBJ2-3; possible D gene TRBD2, 6 bases. The sequence was collected from a male donor with ankylosing spondylitis. CDR3 DNA sequence: TGCTGCGGGGACGGTTTAGGCACAGATACGCAGTATTTT. It encodes CCGDGLGTDTQYF.